Below, 18 T cell receptor beta chains from the same sample are listed, as sequenced in a study of CD8 T cells in Susac syndrome. An amount of RNA that ranged from roughly 0.5 to 1 ug was reverse transcribed with random hexamers. TCRdb reprocessed the immunoSEQ multiplex PCR reads via MiXCR and lists one record per CDR3 protein. The data show around 270,000 distinct CDR3 sequences, over 75% seen once. The specimen was CD8+ T cells from PBMCs. The receptors stem from a human donor with multiple sclerosis.

The genes are TRBV6-5 and TRBJ2-1; D is unclear. Between the trimmed V and J ends, which lost 2 bases and 8 bases, there was a span of 10 bases. This CDR3 spans 13 amino acids. CDR1 is MNHEY and CDR2 is SVGAGI in the germline V gene. CDR3 region: CASSYAGRYEQFF. As DNA, the CDR3 is TGTGCCAGCAGTTACGCAGGTAGATATGAGCAGTTCTTC.

A remark on this clonotype: At one of its ends the junction is not consistent with the germline gene, which may arise from a read error. The chain carries TRBV20-1 and TRBJ2-5; 11 nucleotides agree with TRBD2. Germline-derived CDR1 and CDR2 are DFQATT and SNEGSKA (reference sequence). The CDR3 runs 14 residues. The CDR3 sequence is CSAFTLAGESTFNF. The CDR3 DNA reads as TGCAGTGCTTTCACACTAGCGGGGGAATCCACTTTTAACTTC.

V and J are TRBV7-9 and TRBJ1-3; TRBD1 is a possible D gene (6 bases). The CDR3 runs to 15 residues. Germline lookup yields CDR1 SEHNR and CDR2 FQNEAQ (reference sequence). V was cut by 5 bases and J by 4 bases, with 15 bases left in between. The CDR3 is CASSPDSLGGNTIYF. The CDR3 DNA reads TGTGCCAGCAGCCCGGACAGTTTAGGAGGAAACACCATATATTTT.

This chain uses TRBV2 with TRBJ2-5; 7 nucleotides agree with TRBD2. V lost 6 bases, J lost 1 base, and 11 bases stayed unmatched. Per the germline V gene, CDR1 is SNHLY and CDR2 is FYNNEI. CDR3 length: 16 amino acids. CDR3 loop: CASSPEVAGFQETQYF. The CDR3, as DNA: TGTGCCAGCAGCCCTGAGGTAGCGGGCTTCCAAGAGACCCAGTACTTC.

With respect to this clonotype: As the CDR3 is not closed by the conserved phenylalanine or tryptophan, this likely results from a read error. V gene TRBV4-1 combines with J gene TRBJ2-7; 11 positions agree with TRBD1. The CDR3 is 18 amino acids. V lost 4 bases and J lost 1; bases outside the gene matches: 12. From germline, CDR1 is MGHRA and CDR2 YSYEKL. In DNA, the CDR3 is TGCGCCAGCAGCCCCGCGGGACAGGGGGAAAGCCGGTCCTACGAGCAGTACCTC. Protein sequence: CASSPAGQGESRSYEQYL.

The chain joins TRBV4-2 to TRBJ2-3, with 7 bases aligning to TRBD2. The ends lost 2 bases at V and 4 bases at J; junction bases unmatched: 12. The CDR3 runs to 17 residues. The germline gives CDR1 LGHNA, CDR2 YNFKEQ. CDR3: CASSQQVSGGGADTQYF. The CDR3 region has the DNA TGTGCCAGCAGCCAACAGGTGTCGGGAGGCGGCGCAGATACGCAGTATTTT.

The sample holds one count of this clonotype. This sequence joins TRBV15 and TRBJ2-7; D remains ambiguous. V lost 3 bases to trimming and J lost 2 bases, with 14 bases between them. CDR1 LNHNV and CDR2 YYDKDF come from the germline V gene (reference sequence). This CDR3 is built from 15 residues. DNA for the CDR3: TGTGCCACCAGCAGCCCAACCGGGTTAGCCTACGAGCAGTACTTC. It is translated as CATSSPTGLAYEQYF. Using reference TRBV15 and TRBJ2-7 for the parts outside the CDR3, the full variable domain is DAMVIQNPRYQVTQFGKPVTLSCSQTLNHNVMYWYQQKSSQAPKLLFHYYDKDFNNEADTPDNFQSRRPNTSFCFLDIRSPGLGDTAMYLCATSSPTGLAYEQYFGPGTRLTVT.

The chain employs TRBV4-1 and TRBJ2-7; D is tentatively TRBD1 or TRBD2 (5 bases each). Germline CDR1 and CDR2: MGHRA and YSYEKL. This CDR3 is 17 amino acids long. V shed 0 bases and J shed 3 bases, with 18 bases lying between them. DNA for the CDR3: TGCGCCAGCAGCCAAGAAGAGAGGGGCCCATGGGGCTACGAGCAGTACTTC. Translating it yields CASSQEERGPWGYEQYF.

The chain combines TRBV20-1 with TRBJ2-7, with 11 bases aligning to TRBD2. The ends lost 3 bases at V and 3 bases at J; junction bases unmatched: 7. The length of the CDR3 is 15 residues. The V gene's germline CDR1 is DFQATT and CDR2 SNEGSKA (reference sequence). This chain's CDR3 is CSARPTLAGDYEQYF. The CDR3 region has the DNA TGCAGTGCTAGGCCCACACTAGCGGGGGACTACGAGCAGTACTTC.

The chain uses TRBV5-4 and TRBJ2-7; D not resolved. Germline CDR1 and CDR2: SGHNT and YYREEE (reference sequence). V lost 2 bases, J lost 4 bases, and 13 bases lay in between. This CDR3 comprises 14 residues. As DNA, the CDR3 is TGTGCCAGCAGCTTCAAAACGAATGAGTACGAGCAGTACTTC. Its translation is CASSFKTNEYEQYF.

The chain is built from TRBV11-1 and TRBJ2-1, with D maybe TRBD2 (5 bases). The CDR3 sequence is 20 residues long. Germline V gives CDR1 SGHAT, CDR2 FQDESV (reference sequence). The V end was cut by 5 bases, the J end by 1 base, with 27 bases between. Here the CDR3 reads CASSLGRLAKASGSYNEQFF. The CDR3, as DNA: TGTGCCAGCAGCCTCGGGCGGCTAGCCAAGGCGTCGGGGTCCTACAATGAGCAGTTCTTC.

The J gene is TRBJ2-5, the V gene TRBV7-9, with 10 bases identical to TRBD2. CDR3 size: 15 residues. In germline, CDR1 is SEHNR, CDR2 FQNEAQ (reference sequence). The J segment lost 3 bases and the V segment lost 3 bases, leaving 4 bases of the junction unmatched. The CDR3 DNA reads as TGTGCCAGCAGCTTCCAAGCGGGGGGGGAAGAGACCCAGTACTTC. This translates into CASSFQAGGEETQYF.

This chain joins TRBV2 and TRBJ2-1; no definite D call. This CDR3 region has 16 residues. Trimming cost V 3 bases and J 0 bases, with 12 bases left between them. Germline assignment: CDR1 SNHLY and CDR2 FYNNEI. CDR3 amino acids: CASSETVLSSYNEQFF. In DNA form, the CDR3 reads TGTGCCAGCAGTGAGACTGTCCTGAGCTCCTACAATGAGCAGTTCTTC.

The sample holds one count of this clonotype. The chain uses TRBV2 and TRBJ2-7; TRBD2 agrees at 10 bases. Losses at the gene ends were 2 bases for V and 4 bases for J; bases not matched to a gene: 5. The CDR3 has 15 amino acids. Germline lookup yields CDR1 SNHLY and CDR2 FYNNEI. Here the CDR3 reads CASSESVGLAYEQYF. The CDR3 DNA reads TGTGCCAGCAGTGAATCCGTGGGACTAGCGTACGAGCAGTACTTC. Full variable domain (missing parts from reference TRBV2 and TRBJ2-7): EPEVTQTPSHQVTQMGQEVILRCVPISNHLYFYWYRQILGQKVEFLVSFYNNEISEKSEIFDDQFSVERPDGSNFTLKIRSTKLEDSAMYFCASSESVGLAYEQYFGPGTRLTVT.

The table lists this clonotype with a few counts. At one end the junction does not follow the germline gene, possibly because of a read error. The rearrangement joins TRBV6-5 to TRBJ2-5; no reliable D call. The CDR3 extends over 14 amino acids. The germline CDR1 and CDR2 sequences are MNHEY and SVGAGI. In nucleotides, the CDR3 is TGTGCCAGCAGTGACTCGGACGGACAAGAGACCCAGTACTTC. It encodes CASSDSDGQETQYF.

The CDR3: CAISESAAGVGTDTQYF. The CDR3 DNA reads as TGTGCCATCAGTGAGTCGGCGGCGGGAGTTGGCACAGATACGCAGTATTTT. V usage is TRBV10-3 and J usage is TRBJ2-3; 7 bases align to TRBD2. The CDR3 is made up of 17 amino acids. CDR1 and CDR2 from the germline V gene are ENHRY and SYGVKD. Germline trimming cut 0 bases from V and 1 base from J; bases unmatched to any gene: 7.

The chain carries TRBV4-1 and TRBJ2-1; D gene unclear. CDR3 length equals 12 residues. Per germline, CDR1 MGHRA and CDR2 YSYEKL. Trimming took off 2 bases at V and 8 bases at J, with 7 bases between the two ends. CDR3 sequence (DNA): TGCGCCAGCAGCCAAAGTCTGCATGAGCAGTTCTTC. This gives the protein CASSQSLHEQFF.

The V call is TRBV21-1, the J call TRBJ2-1; the table's D call TRBD2 went unverified against the DNA. TRBV21-1 is assigned pseudogene status. This CDR3 is built from 17 residues. CDR3: CASSPGTSGGPRDEQFF. In DNA form, the CDR3 reads TGTGCCAGCAGCCCCGGGACTAGCGGGGGGCCCAGGGATGAGCAGTTCTTC.